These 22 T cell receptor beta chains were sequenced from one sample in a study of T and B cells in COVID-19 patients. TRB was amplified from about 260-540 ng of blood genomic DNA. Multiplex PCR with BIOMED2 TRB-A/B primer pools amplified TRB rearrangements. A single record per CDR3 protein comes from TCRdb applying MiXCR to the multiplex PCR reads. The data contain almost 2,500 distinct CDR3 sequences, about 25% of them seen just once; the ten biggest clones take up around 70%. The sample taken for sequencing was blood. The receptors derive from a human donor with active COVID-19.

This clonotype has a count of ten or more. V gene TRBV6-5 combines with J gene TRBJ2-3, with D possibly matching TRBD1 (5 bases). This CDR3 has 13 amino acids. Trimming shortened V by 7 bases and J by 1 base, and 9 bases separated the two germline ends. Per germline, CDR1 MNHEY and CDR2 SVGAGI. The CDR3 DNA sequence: TGTGCCAGCACCTTAGGGGGCACAGATACGCAGTATTTT. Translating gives CASTLGGTDTQYF.

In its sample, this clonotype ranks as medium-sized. CDR3 coding DNA: TGTGCCAGCAGCCAAGGAGGGGGTGAGCAGTTCTTC. This translates into CASSQGGGEQFF. This rearrangement joins TRBV7-9 to TRBJ2-1; D may be TRBD1 or TRBD2 (6 bases each). The CDR3 has 12 residues. The V end lost 5 bases, the J end lost 9 bases, and 11 bases lay between the germline ends. CDR1 is SEHNR and CDR2 is FQNEAQ in the germline V gene (reference sequence).

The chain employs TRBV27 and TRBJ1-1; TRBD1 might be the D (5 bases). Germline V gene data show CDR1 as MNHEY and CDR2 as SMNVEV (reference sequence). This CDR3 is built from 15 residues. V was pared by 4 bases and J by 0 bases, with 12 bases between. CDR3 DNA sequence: TGTGCCAGCAGTTGGGGACGGTTAATGAACACTGAAGCTTTCTTT. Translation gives CASSWGRLMNTEAFF.

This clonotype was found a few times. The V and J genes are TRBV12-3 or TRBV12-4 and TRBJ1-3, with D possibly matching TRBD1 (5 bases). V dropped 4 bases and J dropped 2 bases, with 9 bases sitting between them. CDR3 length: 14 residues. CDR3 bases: TGTGCCAGCAGTTCCACGGGGGCTGGAAACACCATATATTTT. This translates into CASSSTGAGNTIYF.

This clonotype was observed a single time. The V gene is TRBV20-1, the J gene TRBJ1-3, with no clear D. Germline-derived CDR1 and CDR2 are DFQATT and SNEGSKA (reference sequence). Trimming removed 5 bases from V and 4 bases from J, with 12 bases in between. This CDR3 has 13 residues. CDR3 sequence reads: CSARRADGNTIYF. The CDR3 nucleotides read TGCAGTGCTCGAAGGGCTGACGGAAACACCATATATTTT.

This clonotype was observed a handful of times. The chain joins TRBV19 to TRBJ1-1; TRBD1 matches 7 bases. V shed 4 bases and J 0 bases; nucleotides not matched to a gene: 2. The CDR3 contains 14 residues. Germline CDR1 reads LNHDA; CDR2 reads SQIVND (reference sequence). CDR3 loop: CASSRGQVNTEAFF. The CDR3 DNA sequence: TGTGCCAGTAGTAGAGGACAGGTGAACACTGAAGCTTTCTTT. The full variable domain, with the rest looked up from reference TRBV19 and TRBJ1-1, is DGGITQSPKYLFRKEGQNVTLSCEQNLNHDAMYWYRQDPGQGLRLIYYSQIVNDFQKGDIAEGYSVSREKKESFPLTVTSAQKNPTAFYLCASSRGQVNTEAFFGQGTRLTVV.

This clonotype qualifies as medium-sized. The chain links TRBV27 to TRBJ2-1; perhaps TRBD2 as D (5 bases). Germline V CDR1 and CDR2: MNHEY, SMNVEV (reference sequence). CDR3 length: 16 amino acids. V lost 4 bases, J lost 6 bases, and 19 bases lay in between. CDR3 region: CASSSPTWGVPNEQFF. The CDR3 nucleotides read TGTGCCAGCAGTTCGCCAACTTGGGGAGTCCCCAATGAGCAGTTCTTC.

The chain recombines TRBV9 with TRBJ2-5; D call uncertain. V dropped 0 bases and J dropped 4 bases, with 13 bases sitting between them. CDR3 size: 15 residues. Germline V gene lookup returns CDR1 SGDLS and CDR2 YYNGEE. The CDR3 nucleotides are TGTGCCAGCAGCGTAGAGTCCAGAAATTTAGAGACCCAGTACTTC. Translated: CASSVESRNLETQYF.

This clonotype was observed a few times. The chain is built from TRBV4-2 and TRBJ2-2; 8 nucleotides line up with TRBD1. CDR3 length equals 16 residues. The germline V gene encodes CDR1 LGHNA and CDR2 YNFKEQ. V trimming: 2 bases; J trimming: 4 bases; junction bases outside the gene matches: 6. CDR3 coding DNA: TGTGCCAGCAGCCAACCGCAGGGGGCGGGCACCGGGGAGCTGTTTTTT. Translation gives CASSQPQGAGTGELFF.

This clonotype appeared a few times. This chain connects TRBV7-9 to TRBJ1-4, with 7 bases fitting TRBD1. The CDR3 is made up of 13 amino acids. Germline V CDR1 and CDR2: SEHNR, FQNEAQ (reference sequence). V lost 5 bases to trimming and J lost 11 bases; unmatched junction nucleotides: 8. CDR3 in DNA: TGTGCCAGCAGCCCAAGCACAGGGGTCAAACTGTTTTTT. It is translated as CASSPSTGVKLFF.

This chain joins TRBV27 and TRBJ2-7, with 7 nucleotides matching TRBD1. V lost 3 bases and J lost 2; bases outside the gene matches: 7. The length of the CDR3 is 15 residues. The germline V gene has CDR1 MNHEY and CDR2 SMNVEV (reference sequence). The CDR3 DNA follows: TGTGCCAGCAGTTTCTCGAGACAGGGAACCTACGAGCAGTACTTC. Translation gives CASSFSRQGTYEQYF.

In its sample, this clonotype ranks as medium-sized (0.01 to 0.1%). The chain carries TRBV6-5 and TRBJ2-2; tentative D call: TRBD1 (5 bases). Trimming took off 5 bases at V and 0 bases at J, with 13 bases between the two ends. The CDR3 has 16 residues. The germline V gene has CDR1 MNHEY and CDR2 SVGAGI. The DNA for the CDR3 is TGTGCCAGCAGTCGGACAATACAGACGAACACCGGGGAGCTGTTTTTT. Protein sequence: CASSRTIQTNTGELFF.

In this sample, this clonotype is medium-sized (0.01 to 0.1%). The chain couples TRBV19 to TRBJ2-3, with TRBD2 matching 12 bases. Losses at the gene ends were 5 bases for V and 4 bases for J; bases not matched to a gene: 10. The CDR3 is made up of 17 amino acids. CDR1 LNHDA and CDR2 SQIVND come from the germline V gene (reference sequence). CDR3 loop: CASSSSRTSGIADTQYF. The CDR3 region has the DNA TGTGCCAGTAGTTCTTCACGGACTAGCGGGATCGCAGATACGCAGTATTTT.

The CDR3 DNA reads TGTGCCAGCAGCTTTACCTCCGGGACTAGCGCCCTCAATGAGCAGTTCTTC. Its translation is CASSFTSGTSALNEQFF. The genes are TRBV6-5 and TRBJ2-1, with 10 bases fitting TRBD2. Per the germline V gene, CDR1 is MNHEY and CDR2 is SVGAGI. This CDR3 region has 17 residues. V shed 6 bases and J 6 bases; nucleotides not matched to a gene: 14.

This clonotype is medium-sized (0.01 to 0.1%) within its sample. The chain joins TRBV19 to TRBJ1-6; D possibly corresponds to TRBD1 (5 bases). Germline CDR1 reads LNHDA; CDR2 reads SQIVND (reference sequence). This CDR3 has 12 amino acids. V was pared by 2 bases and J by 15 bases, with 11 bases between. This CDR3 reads CASSITGRVLHF. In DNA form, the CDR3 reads TGTGCCAGTAGTATAACGGGCAGGGTCCTCCACTTT. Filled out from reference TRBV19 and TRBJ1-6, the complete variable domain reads DGGITQSPKYLFRKEGQNVTLSCEQNLNHDAMYWYRQDPGQGLRLIYYSQIVNDFQKGDIAEGYSVSREKKESFPLTVTSAQKNPTAFYLCASSITGRVLHFGNGTRLTVT.

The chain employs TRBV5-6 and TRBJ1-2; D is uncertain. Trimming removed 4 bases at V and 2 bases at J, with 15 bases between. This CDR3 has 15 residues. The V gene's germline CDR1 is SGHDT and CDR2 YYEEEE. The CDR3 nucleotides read TGTGCCAGCAGCATCGTTGCACAAAGGAACTATGGCTACACCTTC. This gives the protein CASSIVAQRNYGYTF.

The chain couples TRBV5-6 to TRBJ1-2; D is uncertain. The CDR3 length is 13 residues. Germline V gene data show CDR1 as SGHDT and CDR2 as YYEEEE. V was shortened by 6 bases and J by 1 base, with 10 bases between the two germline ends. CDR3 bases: TGTGCCAGCACCCGGCCGGGTAACTATGGCTACACCTTC. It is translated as CASTRPGNYGYTF.

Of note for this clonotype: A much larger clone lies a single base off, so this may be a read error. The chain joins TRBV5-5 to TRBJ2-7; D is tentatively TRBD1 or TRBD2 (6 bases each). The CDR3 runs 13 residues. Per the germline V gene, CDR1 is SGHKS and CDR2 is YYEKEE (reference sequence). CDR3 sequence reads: CASSLGGSFEQYF. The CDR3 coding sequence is TGTGCCAGCAGCTTAGGGGGGTCCTTCGAGCAGTACTTC. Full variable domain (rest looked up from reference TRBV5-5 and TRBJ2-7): DAGVTQSPTHLIKTRGQQVTLRCSPISGHKSVSWYQQVLGQGPQFIFQYYEKEERGRGNFPDRFSARQFPNYSSELNVNALLLGDSALYLCASSLGGSFEQYFGPGTRLTVT.

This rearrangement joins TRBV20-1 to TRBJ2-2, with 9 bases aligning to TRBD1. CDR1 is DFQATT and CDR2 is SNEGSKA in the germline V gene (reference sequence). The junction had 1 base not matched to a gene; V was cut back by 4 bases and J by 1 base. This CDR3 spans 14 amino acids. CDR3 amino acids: CSANRGQNTGELFF. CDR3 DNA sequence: TGCAGTGCTAACAGGGGGCAGAACACCGGGGAGCTGTTTTTT.

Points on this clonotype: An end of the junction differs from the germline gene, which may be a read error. The CDR3 region is CAISLMERTEAFF. The CDR3 DNA sequence: TGTGCCATCAGCTTAATGGAGAGGACTGAAGCTTTCTTT. The chain uses TRBV11-1 and TRBJ1-1; D uncertain. The CDR3 is 13 residues long. Per the germline V gene, CDR1 is SGHAT and CDR2 is FQDESV (reference sequence).

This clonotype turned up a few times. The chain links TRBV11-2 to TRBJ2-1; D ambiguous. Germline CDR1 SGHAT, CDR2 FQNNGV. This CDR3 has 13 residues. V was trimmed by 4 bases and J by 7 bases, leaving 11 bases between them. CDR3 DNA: TGTGCCAGCAGCTACGACTGGGCTAATGAGCAGTTCTTC. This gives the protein CASSYDWANEQFF.

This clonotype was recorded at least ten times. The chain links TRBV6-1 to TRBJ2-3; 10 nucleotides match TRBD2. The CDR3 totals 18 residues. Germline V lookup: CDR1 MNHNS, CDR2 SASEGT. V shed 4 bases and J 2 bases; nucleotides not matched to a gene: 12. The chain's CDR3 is CASSALWQGLAATDTQYF. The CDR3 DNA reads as TGTGCCAGCAGTGCCCTATGGCAAGGACTAGCGGCCACAGATACGCAGTATTTT.